This T cell receptor (beta chain) was captured by sequencing in a study of vaccination and CD4 T cells after COVID-19. The CDR3 has 17 residues. The trim removed 1 base at V and 8 bases at J, leaving 14 bases unmatched. Germline CDR1 and CDR2: SGHNT and YYREEE (reference sequence). Sequenced with the Oncomine TCR Beta short-read assay was DNA taken from cultured CD4+ T cells. TCRdb processed the PCR reads anew with MiXCR; each CDR3 protein has one entry. This sample has around 15,000 distinct CDR3 sequences, with around 55% found just once. In its sample, this clonotype was seen a few times. Its target is unknown. Described time point: late sampling 161 to 241 days after vaccination in a few convalescent patients. Treatment: approximately 11-day PBMC culture with coronavirus spike peptide pools or control peptides (ViraFEST assay).

The origin of this receptor is a human donor who had recovered from COVID-19. V usage is TRBV5-4 and J usage is TRBJ2-5; 10 positions agree with TRBD2. The source was CD4+ T cells from blood, cultured in vitro, collected about 7 months after SARS-CoV-2 vaccination. The CDR3 DNA reads TGTGCCAGCAGCTTGAGGGCTAGCGGGGGCCCCGGTGCCACCCAGTACTTC. This codes for CASSLRASGGPGATQYF.